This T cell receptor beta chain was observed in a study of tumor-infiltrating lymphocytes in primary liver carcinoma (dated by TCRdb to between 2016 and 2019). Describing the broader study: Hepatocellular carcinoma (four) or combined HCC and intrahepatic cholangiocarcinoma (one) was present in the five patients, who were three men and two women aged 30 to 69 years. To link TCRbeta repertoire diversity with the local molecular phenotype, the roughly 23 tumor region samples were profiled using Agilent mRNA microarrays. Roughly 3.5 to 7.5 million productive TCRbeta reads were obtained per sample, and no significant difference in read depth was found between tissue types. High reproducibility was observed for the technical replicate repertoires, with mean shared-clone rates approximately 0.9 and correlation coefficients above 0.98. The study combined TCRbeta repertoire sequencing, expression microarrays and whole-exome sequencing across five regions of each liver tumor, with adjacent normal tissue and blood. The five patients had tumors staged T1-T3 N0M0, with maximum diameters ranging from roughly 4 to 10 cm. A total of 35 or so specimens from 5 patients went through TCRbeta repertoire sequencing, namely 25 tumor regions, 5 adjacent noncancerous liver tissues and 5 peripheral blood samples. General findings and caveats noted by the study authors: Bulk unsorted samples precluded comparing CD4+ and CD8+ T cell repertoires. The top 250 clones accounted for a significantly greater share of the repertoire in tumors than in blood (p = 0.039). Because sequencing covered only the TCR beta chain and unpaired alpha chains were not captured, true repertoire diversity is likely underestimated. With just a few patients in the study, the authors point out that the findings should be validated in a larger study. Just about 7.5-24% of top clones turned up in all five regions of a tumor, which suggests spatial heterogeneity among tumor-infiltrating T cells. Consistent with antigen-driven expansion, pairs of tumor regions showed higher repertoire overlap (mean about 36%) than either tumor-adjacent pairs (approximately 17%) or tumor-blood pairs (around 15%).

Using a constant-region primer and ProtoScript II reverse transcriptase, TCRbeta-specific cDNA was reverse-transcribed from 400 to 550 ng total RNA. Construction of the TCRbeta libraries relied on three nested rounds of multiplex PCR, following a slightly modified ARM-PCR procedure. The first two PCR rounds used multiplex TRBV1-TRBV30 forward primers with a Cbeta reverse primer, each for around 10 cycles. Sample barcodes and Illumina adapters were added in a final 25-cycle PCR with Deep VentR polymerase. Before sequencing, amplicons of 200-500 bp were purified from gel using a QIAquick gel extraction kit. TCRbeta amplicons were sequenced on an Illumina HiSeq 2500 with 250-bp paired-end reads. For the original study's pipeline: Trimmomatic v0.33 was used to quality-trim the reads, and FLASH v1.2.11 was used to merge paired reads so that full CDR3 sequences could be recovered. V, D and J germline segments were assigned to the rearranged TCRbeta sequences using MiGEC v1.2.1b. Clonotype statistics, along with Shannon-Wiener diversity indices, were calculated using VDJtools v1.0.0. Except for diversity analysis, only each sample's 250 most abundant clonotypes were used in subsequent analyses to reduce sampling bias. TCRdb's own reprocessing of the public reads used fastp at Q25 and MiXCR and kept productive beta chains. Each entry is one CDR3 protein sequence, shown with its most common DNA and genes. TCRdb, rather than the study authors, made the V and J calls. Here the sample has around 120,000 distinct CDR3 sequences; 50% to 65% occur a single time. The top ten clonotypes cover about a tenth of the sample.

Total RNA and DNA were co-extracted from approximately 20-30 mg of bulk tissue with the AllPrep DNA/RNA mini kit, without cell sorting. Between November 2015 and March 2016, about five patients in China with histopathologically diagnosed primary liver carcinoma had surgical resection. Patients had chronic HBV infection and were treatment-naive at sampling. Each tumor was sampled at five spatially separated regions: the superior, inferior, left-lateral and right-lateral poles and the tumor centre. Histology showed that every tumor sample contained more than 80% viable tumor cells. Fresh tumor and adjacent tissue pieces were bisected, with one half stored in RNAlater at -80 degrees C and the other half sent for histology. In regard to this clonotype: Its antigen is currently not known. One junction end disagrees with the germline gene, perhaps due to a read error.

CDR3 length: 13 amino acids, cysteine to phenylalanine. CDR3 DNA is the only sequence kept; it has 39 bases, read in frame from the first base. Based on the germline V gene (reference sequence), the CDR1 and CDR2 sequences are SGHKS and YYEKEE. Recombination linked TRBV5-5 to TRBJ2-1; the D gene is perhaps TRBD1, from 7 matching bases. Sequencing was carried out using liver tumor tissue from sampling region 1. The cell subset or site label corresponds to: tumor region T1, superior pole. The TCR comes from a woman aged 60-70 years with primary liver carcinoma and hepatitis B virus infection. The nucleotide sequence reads TGTGCCAGCAGGACGACAGGGTCGGGGGAGCAGCTTTTC. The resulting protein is CASRTTGSGEQLF. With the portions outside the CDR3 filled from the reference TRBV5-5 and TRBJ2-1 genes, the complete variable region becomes DAGVTQSPTHLIKTRGQQVTLRCSPISGHKSVSWYQQVLGQGPQFIFQYYEKEERGRGNFPDRFSARQFPNYSSELNVNALLLGDSALYLCASRTTGSGEQLFGPGTRLTVL.